The sequence of this T cell receptor beta chain was determined in a study of T-cell memory formation after mild COVID-19. Across the whole study: The two donors had largely donor-specific TCR clusters.

TCRdb re-analysed the 5' RACE reads in MiXCR, keeping a single row per CDR3 protein. This table holds 190,000 or so distinct CDR3 sequences, about 21% found once. Findings of the study overall: Mainly in CM and EM were contracting CD4+ clones; CD8+ were in EMRA.

Trimming stripped 6 bases from V and 2 bases from J, with 26 bases between. CDR3 length: 18 residues. Turning to this clonotype: The antigen is undetermined.

This clonotype originated in an adult woman who had mild COVID-19 (a few samples of this study predate the infection). Cell type and time point are not known. V gene TRBV12-3 or TRBV12-4 combines with J gene TRBJ2-7, with D possibly matching TRBD1 (6 bases). Specimen: PBMCs or a T cell subset sorted from them (not recorded which). The DNA of the CDR3 is TGTGCCAGCAGCCTGACAGGAGACGACGACTCTTTAACCTACGAGCAGTACTTC. Protein product: CASSLTGDDDSLTYEQYF.